Each of the 28 T cell receptor beta chains below was sequenced from the same sample in a study of blood T cell repertoires in COVID-19. Generated by immunoSEQ multiplex PCR, the TCRdb table keeps only in-frame clones and is missing some. The sample shows about 260,000 clones, 75% to 90% of them seen only once. Sequencing input: peripheral blood. The receptors were sampled from a middle-aged woman who had recovered from COVID-19.

The V and J genes are TRBV5-1 and TRBJ1-3; D call uncertain. Germline CDR1 reads SGHRS; CDR2 reads YFSETQ. The CDR3 runs to 16 residues. The V gene lost 3 bases and the J gene lost 1 base, with 14 bases spanning the gap. CDR3 in DNA: TGCGCCAGCAGCTCCGGGTCGGCGATATCTGGAAACACCATATATTTT. Encoded protein: CASSSGSAISGNTIYF.

This clone was detected a few times. The CDR3 nucleotides are TGTGCCAGCAGCTTAGCGGCAGGGGCCTTGAACACTGAAGCTTTCTTT. Residues: CASSLAAGALNTEAFF. The gene calls are TRBV7-9 and TRBJ1-1, with TRBD1 as a possible D gene (6 bases). V lost 0 bases, J lost 0 bases, and 11 bases lay in between. Germline CDR1 reads SEHNR; CDR2 reads FQNEAQ (reference sequence). The CDR3 loop spans 16 amino acids.

This chain uses TRBV27 with TRBJ2-5; TRBD2 matches at 9 bases. The CDR3 loop spans 16 amino acids. V was pared by 5 bases and J by 0 bases, with 7 bases of the junction left unmatched. The germline V gene has CDR1 MNHEY and CDR2 SMNVEV (reference sequence). The CDR3 here is CASSPRAGGDQETQYF. CDR3 DNA: TGTGCCAGCAGTCCAAGAGCGGGGGGCGACCAAGAGACCCAGTACTTC.

The chain recombines TRBV7-2 with TRBJ2-1, with D possibly matching TRBD1 (6 bases). With 6 bases removed from V and 0 bases from J, the gap between germline ends came to 12 bases. The CDR3 sequence is 15 residues long. Germline CDR1 and CDR2: SGHTA and FQGNSA. The chain's CDR3 is CASSPTGYSYNEQFF. The CDR3 DNA reads TGTGCCAGCAGTCCGACAGGTTACTCCTACAATGAGCAGTTCTTC.

The chain links TRBV9 to TRBJ2-6, with TRBD1 matching over 9 bases. The CDR3 sequence is 19 residues long. Unmatched junction bases numbered 14, after V lost 3 bases and J lost 4 bases. CDR1 is SGDLS, CDR2 YYNGEE, per germline. This chain's CDR3 is CASSAKSLTGGLGANVLTF. The CDR3 nucleotides read TGTGCCAGCAGCGCCAAATCTTTAACAGGGGGCCTCGGGGCCAACGTCCTGACTTTC. The full variable domain, in which reference TRBV9 and TRBJ2-6 provide the parts outside the CDR3, is DSGVTQTPKHLITATGQRVTLRCSPRSGDLSVYWYQQSLDQGLQFLIQYYNGEERAKGNILERFSAQQFPDLHSELNLSSLELGDSALYFCASSAKSLTGGLGANVLTFGAGSRLTVL.

At least ten counts were recorded for this clone. The V call is TRBV3-1 (or the pseudogene TRBV3-2), the J call TRBJ1-2; TRBD1 is a possible D gene (5 bases). This CDR3 is 15 amino acids long. Trimming took off 2 bases at V and 3 bases at J, with 13 bases between the two ends. Germline CDR1 LGHDT, CDR2 YNNKEL (reference sequence). The CDR3 sequence is CASSQTNRRDYGYTF. The CDR3 DNA follows: TGTGCCAGCAGCCAAACAAACAGGCGCGACTATGGCTACACCTTC.

The rearrangement uses TRBV19 and TRBJ2-7; the match to TRBD2 covers 7 bases. V was clipped by 4 bases and J by 2 bases; unmatched bases: 5. The CDR3 loop spans 14 amino acids. Looked up from germline, CDR1 is LNHDA and CDR2 is SQIVND (reference sequence). This CDR3 is CASSRGTIAYEQYF. The DNA of the CDR3 is TGTGCCAGTAGTAGAGGGACTATTGCCTACGAGCAGTACTTC.

The chain has TRBV5-1 and TRBJ1-2; TRBD1 matches at 9 bases. The CDR3 length is 14 residues. The germline CDR1 and CDR2 sequences are SGHRS and YFSETQ. The J segment lost 5 bases and the V segment lost 2 bases, leaving 4 bases of the junction unmatched. CDR3 sequence (DNA): TGCGCCAGCAGCTTAACAGGACAGGGGTATGGCTACACCTTC. Amino acid sequence: CASSLTGQGYGYTF.

This chain connects TRBV19 to TRBJ1-2; 10 nucleotides align to TRBD1. The V gene end was trimmed by 6 bases and the J gene end by 3 bases; junction bases not matched to a gene: 4. The germline gives CDR1 LNHDA, CDR2 SQIVND (reference sequence). This CDR3 spans 14 amino acids. The CDR3 region has the DNA TGTGCCAGTAGGGGGGACAGGGGCGACTATGGCTACACCTTC. Its translation is CASRGDRGDYGYTF. Using reference TRBV19 and TRBJ1-2 for the parts outside the CDR3, the full variable domain is DGGITQSPKYLFRKEGQNVTLSCEQNLNHDAMYWYRQDPGQGLRLIYYSQIVNDFQKGDIAEGYSVSREKKESFPLTVTSAQKNPTAFYLCASRGDRGDYGYTFGSGTRLTVV.

This clone was observed once. J is TRBJ1-5 and V is TRBV19; D remains unclear. CDR1 and CDR2 (germline): LNHDA, SQIVND (reference sequence). Trimming took 4 bases from V and 0 from J, leaving 16 bases between them. This CDR3 comprises 17 residues. For the CDR3, the DNA is TGTGCCAGTAGTAACTCATTTGCTCTCCTTAGCAATCAGCCCCAGCATTTT. This codes for CASSNSFALLSNQPQHF.

V usage is TRBV10-2 and J usage is TRBJ2-7; D gene unclear. The germline CDR1 and CDR2 sequences are WSHSY and SAAADI. Trimming removed 6 bases at V and 3 bases at J, with 12 bases between. The CDR3 has 13 residues. The CDR3 DNA reads as TGCGCCAGCAGCCCGGTCCTCTTCTACGAGCAGTACTTC. Translation gives CASSPVLFYEQYF.

The V call is TRBV7-9, the J call TRBJ2-3, with 8 nucleotides matching TRBD2. With V trimmed by 5 bases and J by 6 bases, 10 bases remained unmatched. Germline assignment: CDR1 SEHNR and CDR2 FQNEAQ (reference sequence). This CDR3 region has 15 residues. CDR3 region: CASSAPGLGRDTQYF. CDR3 sequence (DNA): TGTGCCAGCAGCGCCCCGGGACTAGGGCGGGATACGCAGTATTTT.

The rearrangement uses TRBV6-6 and TRBJ2-7; the match to TRBD1 covers 7 bases. Germline V CDR1 and CDR2: MNHNY, SVGAGI (reference sequence). The CDR3 runs 13 residues. V shed 2 bases and J 7 bases; nucleotides not matched to a gene: 5. The CDR3: CASSYTTGSEQYF. The CDR3 bases are TGTGCCAGCAGTTACACGACAGGGTCAGAGCAGTACTTC.

This sequence joins TRBV7-2 and TRBJ2-7, with TRBD2 matching 7 bases. Per the germline V gene, CDR1 is SGHTA and CDR2 is FQGNSA. This CDR3 is 15 amino acids long. V gave up 5 bases and J gave up 0 bases; unmatched junction bases: 7. This chain's CDR3 is CASSAGGVRSYEQYF. The CDR3 nucleotides are TGTGCCAGCAGCGCTGGGGGGGTCCGCTCCTACGAGCAGTACTTC.

The chain links TRBV24-1 to TRBJ1-1; no firm D call. From germline, CDR1 is KGHDR and CDR2 SFDVKD. The V end lost 3 bases, the J end lost 7 bases, and 11 bases lay between the germline ends. The CDR3 is made up of 13 amino acids. CDR3 DNA sequence: TGTGCCACCAGTGATAACCACGGGAATGAAGCTTTCTTT. Its translation: CATSDNHGNEAFF.

J is TRBJ1-2 and V is TRBV25-1, with 9 bases lining up with TRBD1. Germline V CDR1 and CDR2: MGHDK, SYGVNS. With 3 bases clipped from V and 2 bases from J, the junction kept 7 bases outside the gene matches. The CDR3 is made up of 16 amino acids. CDR3 in DNA: TGTGCCAGCAGTGACCTCTGGACAGGGGTGAACTATGGCTACACCTTC. Its translation is CASSDLWTGVNYGYTF.

The gene calls are TRBV11-2 and TRBJ2-1; 7 nucleotides agree with TRBD2. V gave up 1 base and J gave up 9 bases; unmatched junction bases: 9. The CDR3 has 15 residues. Looked up from germline, CDR1 is SGHAT and CDR2 is FQNNGV. The CDR3 DNA follows: TGTGCCAGCAGCTTAGGTGGGGGAGGGGCGGGTGAGCAGTTCTTC. Translation gives CASSLGGGGAGEQFF.

In DNA, the CDR3 is TGCAGCGCTCCGGGGGGGACAGCTCTATACAATGAGCAGTTCTTC. The encoded protein is CSAPGGTALYNEQFF. V and J are TRBV29-1 and TRBJ2-1; TRBD2 is a possible D gene (8 bases). The length of the CDR3 is 15 residues. The ends were cut back, 7 bases at V and 4 bases at J, with 20 bases in the middle. Germline CDR1 is SQVTM and CDR2 is ANQGSEA.

This chain links TRBV10-3 with TRBJ1-1; D call uncertain. V dropped 4 bases and J dropped 8 bases, with 17 bases sitting between them. CDR1 and CDR2 (germline): ENHRY, SYGVKD. The CDR3 is 14 amino acids. The CDR3: CAISAGGRTEEAFF. The CDR3 bases are TGTGCCATCAGTGCGGGAGGCCGAACCGAGGAAGCTTTCTTT.

The V call is TRBV7-9, the J call TRBJ1-4, with D maybe TRBD1 (6 bases). The CDR3 is 14 amino acids. Germline-derived CDR1 and CDR2 are SEHNR and FQNEAQ (reference sequence). Trimming removed 2 bases from V and 8 bases from J, with 12 bases in between. The CDR3 region has the DNA TGTGCCAGCAGCTTAAGGCCAGGGGTAGAAAAACTGTTTTTT. Translated, it gives CASSLRPGVEKLFF.

This chain joins TRBV7-9 and TRBJ1-6; possible D gene TRBD1, 5 bases. V was shortened by 2 bases and J by 2 bases, with 10 bases between the two germline ends. The CDR3 is 16 residues long. The germline V gene encodes CDR1 SEHNR and CDR2 FQNEAQ (reference sequence). In DNA, the CDR3 is TGTGCCAGCAGCTTAACCCCGACAGCCTATAATTCACCCCTCCACTTT. Translated: CASSLTPTAYNSPLHF.

The chain links TRBV3-1 (or the pseudogene TRBV3-2) to TRBJ1-4; D is ambiguous. The V end lost 2 bases, the J end lost 1 base, and 14 bases lay between the germline ends. Germline CDR1 LGHDT, CDR2 YNNKEL (reference sequence). The CDR3 consists of 17 residues. The CDR3 DNA is TGTGCCAGCAGCCAATTTCCTGCCGAGGGAACTAATGAAAAACTGTTTTTT. Amino acids: CASSQFPAEGTNEKLFF.

The chain links TRBV9 to TRBJ2-5; 8 bases align to TRBD2. The junction had 6 bases not matched to a gene; V was cut back by 4 bases and J by 4 bases. CDR3 length equals 14 residues. Germline-derived CDR1 and CDR2 are SGDLS and YYNGEE. The CDR3 region is CASSLGTRGETQYF. Written as DNA, the CDR3 is TGTGCCAGCAGCCTGGGGACTAGGGGAGAGACCCAGTACTTC.

This chain joins TRBV24-1 and TRBJ2-5, with a possible D match to TRBD2 (6 bases). V lost 0 bases to trimming and J lost 7 bases, with 8 bases between them. CDR1 KGHDR and CDR2 SFDVKD come from the germline V gene. This CDR3 contains 13 residues. CDR3 nucleotide sequence: TGTGCCACCAGTGATTTGCCCGGGGGGACCCAGTACTTC. Translating it yields CATSDLPGGTQYF.

The chain is built from TRBV30 and TRBJ1-5, with a tentative D call TRBD1 (6 bases). Germline V gene data show CDR1 as GTSNPN and CDR2 as SVGIG (reference sequence). The CDR3 consists of 14 residues. Deletions cut 0 bases from V and 7 bases from J, with 13 bases between. The CDR3 sequence: CAWSVRGGAQPQHF. The CDR3 DNA follows: TGTGCCTGGAGTGTACGAGGGGGGGCACAGCCCCAGCATTTT.

This chain uses TRBV7-2 with TRBJ1-1; D remains unclear. V lost 1 base to trimming and J lost 1 base, with 7 bases between them. CDR3 size: 14 residues. Germline V lookup: CDR1 SGHTA, CDR2 FQGNSA. The CDR3 DNA is TGTGCCAGCAGCTTAGAGGGAGGGAACACTGAAGCTTTCTTT. Translated: CASSLEGGNTEAFF.

This chain connects TRBV16 to TRBJ2-3; unclear D gene. The CDR3 is 14 amino acids. CDR1 and CDR2 from the germline V gene are KGHSY and FQNENV. The V end was cut by 4 bases, the J end by 7 bases, with 15 bases between. CDR3: CASSPDRVANTQYF. The CDR3 DNA is TGTGCCAGCAGCCCTGATCGCGTAGCAAATACGCAGTATTTT.

V and J are TRBV6-5 and TRBJ1-2; 8 bases line up with TRBD1. V lost 5 bases and J lost 7; bases outside the gene matches: 6. Per the germline V gene, CDR1 is MNHEY and CDR2 is SVGAGI. This CDR3 has 13 amino acids. The CDR3 coding sequence is TGTGCCAGCAGTCCAGGGGGCTCCGGTGGCTACACCTTC. Translating gives CASSPGGSGGYTF.